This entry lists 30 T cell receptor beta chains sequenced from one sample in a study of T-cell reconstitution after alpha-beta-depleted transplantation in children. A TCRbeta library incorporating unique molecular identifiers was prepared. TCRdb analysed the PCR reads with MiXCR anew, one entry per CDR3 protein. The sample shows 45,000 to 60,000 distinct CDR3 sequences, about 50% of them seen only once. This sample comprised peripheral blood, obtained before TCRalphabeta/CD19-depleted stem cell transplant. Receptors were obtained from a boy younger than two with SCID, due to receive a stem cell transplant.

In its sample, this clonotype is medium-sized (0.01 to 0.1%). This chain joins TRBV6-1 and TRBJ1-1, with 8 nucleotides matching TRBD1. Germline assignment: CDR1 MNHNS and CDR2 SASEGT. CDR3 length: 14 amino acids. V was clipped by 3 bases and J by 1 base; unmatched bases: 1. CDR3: CASSDRGPNTEAFF. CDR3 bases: TGTGCCAGCAGTGACAGGGGGCCGAACACTGAAGCTTTCTTT.

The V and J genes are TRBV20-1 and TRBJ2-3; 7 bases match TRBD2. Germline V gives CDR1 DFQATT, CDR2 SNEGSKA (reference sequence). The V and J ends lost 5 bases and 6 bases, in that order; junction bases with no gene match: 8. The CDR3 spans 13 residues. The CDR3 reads CSAGRGEYDTQYF. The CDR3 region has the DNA TGCAGTGCTGGTCGGGGGGAGTATGATACGCAGTATTTT.

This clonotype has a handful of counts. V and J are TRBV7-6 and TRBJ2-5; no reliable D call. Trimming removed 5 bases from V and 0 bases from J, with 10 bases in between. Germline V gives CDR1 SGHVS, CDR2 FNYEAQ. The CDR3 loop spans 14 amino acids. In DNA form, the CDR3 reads TGTGCCAGCAGCCGTTGGGCAGACCAAGAGACCCAGTACTTC. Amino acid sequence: CASSRWADQETQYF. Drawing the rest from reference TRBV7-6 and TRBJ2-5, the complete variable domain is GAGVSQSPRYKVTKRGQDVALRCDPISGHVSLYWYRQALGQGPEFLTYFNYEAQQDKSGLPNDRFSAERPEGSISTLTIQRTEQRDSAMYRCASSRWADQETQYFGPGTRLLVL.

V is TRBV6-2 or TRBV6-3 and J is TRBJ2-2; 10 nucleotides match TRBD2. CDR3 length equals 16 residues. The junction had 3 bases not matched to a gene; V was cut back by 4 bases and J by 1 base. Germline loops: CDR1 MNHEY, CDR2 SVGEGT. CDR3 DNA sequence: TGTGCCAGCAGTTCCAGGACTAGCGGGAACACCGGGGAGCTGTTTTTT. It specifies CASSSRTSGNTGELFF.

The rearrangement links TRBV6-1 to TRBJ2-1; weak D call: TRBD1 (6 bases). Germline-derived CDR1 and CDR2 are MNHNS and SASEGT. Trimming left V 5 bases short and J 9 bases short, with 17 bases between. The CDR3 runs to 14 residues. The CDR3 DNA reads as TGTGCCAGCAGTCCCCGGACAGACCCCAGTGAGCAGTTCTTC. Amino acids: CASSPRTDPSEQFF.

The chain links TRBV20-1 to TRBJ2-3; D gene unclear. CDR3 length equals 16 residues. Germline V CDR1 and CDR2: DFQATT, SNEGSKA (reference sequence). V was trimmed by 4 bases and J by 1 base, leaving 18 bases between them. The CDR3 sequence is CSATTEGAGRTDTQYF. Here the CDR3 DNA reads TGCAGTGCTACCACGGAAGGTGCAGGCCGCACAGATACGCAGTATTTT.

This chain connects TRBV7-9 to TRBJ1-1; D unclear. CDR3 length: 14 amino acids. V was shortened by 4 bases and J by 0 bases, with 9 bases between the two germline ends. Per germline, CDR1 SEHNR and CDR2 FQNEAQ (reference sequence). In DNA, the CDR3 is TGTGCCAGCAGCTCCAAGGACCTGAACACTGAAGCTTTCTTT. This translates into CASSSKDLNTEAFF.

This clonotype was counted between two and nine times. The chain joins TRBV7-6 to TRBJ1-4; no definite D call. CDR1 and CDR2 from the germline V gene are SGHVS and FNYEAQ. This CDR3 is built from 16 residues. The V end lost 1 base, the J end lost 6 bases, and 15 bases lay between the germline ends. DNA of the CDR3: TGTGCCAGCAGCTTAGTCGGGTCAGCAGGTGATGAAAAACTGTTTTTT. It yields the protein CASSLVGSAGDEKLFF.

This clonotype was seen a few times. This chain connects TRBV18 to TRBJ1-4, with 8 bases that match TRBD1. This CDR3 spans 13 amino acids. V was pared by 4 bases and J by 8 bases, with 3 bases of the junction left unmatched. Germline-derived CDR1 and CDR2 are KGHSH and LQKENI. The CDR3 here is CASSRGQGEKLFF. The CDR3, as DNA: TGTGCCAGCTCACGAGGACAGGGAGAAAAACTGTTTTTT.

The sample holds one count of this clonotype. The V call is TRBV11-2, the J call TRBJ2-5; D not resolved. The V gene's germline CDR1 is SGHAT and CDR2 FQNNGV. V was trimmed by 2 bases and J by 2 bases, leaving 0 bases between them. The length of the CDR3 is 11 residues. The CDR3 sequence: CASSLQETQYF. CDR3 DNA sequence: TGTGCCAGCAGCTTACAAGAGACCCAGTACTTC. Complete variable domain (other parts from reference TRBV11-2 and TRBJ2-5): EAGVAQSPRYKIIEKRQSVAFWCNPISGHATLYWYQQILGQGPKLLIQFQNNGVVDDSQLPKDRFSAERLKGVDSTLKIQPAKLEDSAVYLCASSLQETQYFGPGTRLLVL.

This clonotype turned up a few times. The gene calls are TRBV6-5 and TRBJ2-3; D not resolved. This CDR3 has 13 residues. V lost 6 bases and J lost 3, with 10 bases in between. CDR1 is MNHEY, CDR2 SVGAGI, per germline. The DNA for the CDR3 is TGTGCCAGCAGGTTAGACTTGACAGATACGCAGTATTTT. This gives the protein CASRLDLTDTQYF.

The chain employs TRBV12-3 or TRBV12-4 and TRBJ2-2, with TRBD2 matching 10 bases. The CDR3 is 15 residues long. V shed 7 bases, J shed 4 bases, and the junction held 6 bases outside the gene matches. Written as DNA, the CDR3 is TGTGCCAGCACCCTAGCGGGGGCGTCCACCGGGGAGCTGTTTTTT. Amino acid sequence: CASTLAGASTGELFF.

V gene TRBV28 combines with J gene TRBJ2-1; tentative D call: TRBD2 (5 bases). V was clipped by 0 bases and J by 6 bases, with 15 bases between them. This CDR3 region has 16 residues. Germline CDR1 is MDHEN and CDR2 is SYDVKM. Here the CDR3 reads CASSLWPGEGLNEQFF. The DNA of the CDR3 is TGTGCCAGCAGTTTATGGCCAGGCGAGGGCCTCAATGAGCAGTTCTTC. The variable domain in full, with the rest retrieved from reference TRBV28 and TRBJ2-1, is DVKVTQSSRYLVKRTGEKVFLECVQDMDHENMFWYRQDPGLGLRLIYFSYDVKMKEKGDIPEGYSVSREKKERFSLILESASTNQTSMYLCASSLWPGEGLNEQFFGPGTRLTVL.

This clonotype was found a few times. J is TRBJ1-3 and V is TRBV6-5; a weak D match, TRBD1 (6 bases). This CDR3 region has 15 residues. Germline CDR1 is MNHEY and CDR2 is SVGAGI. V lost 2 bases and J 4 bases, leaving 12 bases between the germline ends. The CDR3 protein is CASSYSPGEGNTIYF. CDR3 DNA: TGTGCCAGCAGTTACAGTCCAGGGGAAGGAAACACCATATATTTT.

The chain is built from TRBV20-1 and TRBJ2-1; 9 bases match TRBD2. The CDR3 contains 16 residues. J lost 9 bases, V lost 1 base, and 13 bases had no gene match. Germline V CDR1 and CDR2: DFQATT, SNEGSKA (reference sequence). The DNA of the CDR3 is TGCAGTGCTAGAGCGTTAGCGGGGGCCCCGGGGAGTGAGCAGTTCTTC. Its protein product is CSARALAGAPGSEQFF.

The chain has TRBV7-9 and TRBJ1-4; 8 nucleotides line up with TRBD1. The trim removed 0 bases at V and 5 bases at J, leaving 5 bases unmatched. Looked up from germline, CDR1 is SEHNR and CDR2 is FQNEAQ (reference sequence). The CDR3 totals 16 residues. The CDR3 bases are TGTGCCAGCAGCTTAGCTCGGACAGGGTGGAATGAAAAACTGTTTTTT. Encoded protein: CASSLARTGWNEKLFF. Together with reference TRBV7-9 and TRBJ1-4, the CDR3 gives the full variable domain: DTGVSQNPRHKITKRGQNVTFRCDPISEHNRLYWYRQTLGQGPEFLTYFQNEAQLEKSRLLSDRFSAERPKGSFSTLEIQRTEQGDSAMYLCASSLARTGWNEKLFFGSGTQLSVL.

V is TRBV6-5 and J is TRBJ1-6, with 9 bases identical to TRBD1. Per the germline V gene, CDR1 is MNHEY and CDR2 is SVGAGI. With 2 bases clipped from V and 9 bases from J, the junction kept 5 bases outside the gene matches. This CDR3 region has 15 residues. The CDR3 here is CASSYAGQGISPLHF. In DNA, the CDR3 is TGTGCCAGCAGTTACGCGGGACAGGGTATTTCACCCCTCCACTTT.

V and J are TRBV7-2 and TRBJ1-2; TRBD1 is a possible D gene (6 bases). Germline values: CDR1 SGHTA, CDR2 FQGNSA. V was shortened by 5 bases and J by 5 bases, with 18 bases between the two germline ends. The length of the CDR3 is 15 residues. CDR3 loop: CASSPGQLMEYGYTF. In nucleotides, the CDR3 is TGTGCCAGCAGCCCCGGACAGCTGATGGAGTATGGCTACACCTTC.

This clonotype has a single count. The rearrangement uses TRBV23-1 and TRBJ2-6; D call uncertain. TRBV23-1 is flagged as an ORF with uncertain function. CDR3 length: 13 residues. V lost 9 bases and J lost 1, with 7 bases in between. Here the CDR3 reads CARGNSGANVLTF. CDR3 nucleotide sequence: TGCGCCAGAGGGAATTCTGGGGCCAACGTCCTGACTTTC.

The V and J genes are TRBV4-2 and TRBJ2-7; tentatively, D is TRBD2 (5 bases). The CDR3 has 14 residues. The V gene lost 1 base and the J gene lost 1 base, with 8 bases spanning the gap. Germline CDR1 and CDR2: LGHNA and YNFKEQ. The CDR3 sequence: CASSQVSGSYEQYF. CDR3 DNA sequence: TGTGCCAGCAGCCAAGTATCGGGATCCTACGAGCAGTACTTC.

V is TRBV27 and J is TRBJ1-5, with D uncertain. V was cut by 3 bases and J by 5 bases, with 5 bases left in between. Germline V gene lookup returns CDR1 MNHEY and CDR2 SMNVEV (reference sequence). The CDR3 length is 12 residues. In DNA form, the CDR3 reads TGTGCCAGCAGTTTTAGGGATCAGCCCCAGCATTTT. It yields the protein CASSFRDQPQHF.

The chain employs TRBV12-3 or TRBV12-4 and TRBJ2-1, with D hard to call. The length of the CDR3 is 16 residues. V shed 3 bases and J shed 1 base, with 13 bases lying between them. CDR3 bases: TGTGCCAGCAGTTTCCGGACGCTCCGTTCCTACAATGAGCAGTTCTTC. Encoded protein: CASSFRTLRSYNEQFF.

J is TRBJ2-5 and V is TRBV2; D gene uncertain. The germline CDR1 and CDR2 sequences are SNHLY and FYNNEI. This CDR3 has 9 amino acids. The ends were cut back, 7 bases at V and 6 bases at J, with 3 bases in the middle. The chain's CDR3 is CASIQTQYF. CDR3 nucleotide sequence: TGTGCCAGCATTCAGACCCAGTACTTC.

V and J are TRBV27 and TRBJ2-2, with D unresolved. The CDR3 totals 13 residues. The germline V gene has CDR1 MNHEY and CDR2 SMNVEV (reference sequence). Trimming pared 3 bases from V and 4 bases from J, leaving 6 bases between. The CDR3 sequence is CASSFSVTGELFF. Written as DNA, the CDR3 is TGTGCCAGCAGTTTCAGCGTCACCGGGGAGCTGTTTTTT.

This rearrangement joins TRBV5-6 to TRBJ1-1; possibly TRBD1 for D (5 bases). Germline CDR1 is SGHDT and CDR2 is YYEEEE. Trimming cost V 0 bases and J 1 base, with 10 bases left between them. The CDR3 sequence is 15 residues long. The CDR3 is CASSLGAGGNTEAFF. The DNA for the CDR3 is TGTGCCAGCAGCTTGGGGGCGGGGGGGAACACTGAAGCTTTCTTT.

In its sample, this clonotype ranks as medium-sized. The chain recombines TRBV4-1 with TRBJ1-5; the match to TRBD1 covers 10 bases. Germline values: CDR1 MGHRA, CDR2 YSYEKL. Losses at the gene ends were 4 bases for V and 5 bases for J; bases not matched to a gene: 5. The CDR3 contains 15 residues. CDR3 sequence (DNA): TGCGCCAGCAGCCGGGACAGGGGAAGGGATCAGCCCCAGCATTTT. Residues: CASSRDRGRDQPQHF.

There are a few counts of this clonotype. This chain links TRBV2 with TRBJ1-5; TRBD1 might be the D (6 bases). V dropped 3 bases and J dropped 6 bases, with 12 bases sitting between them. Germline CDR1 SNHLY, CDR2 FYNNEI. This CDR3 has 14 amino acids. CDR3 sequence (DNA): TGTGCCAGCAGTGATGGGAGGGGGGCTCAGCCCCAGCATTTT. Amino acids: CASSDGRGAQPQHF.

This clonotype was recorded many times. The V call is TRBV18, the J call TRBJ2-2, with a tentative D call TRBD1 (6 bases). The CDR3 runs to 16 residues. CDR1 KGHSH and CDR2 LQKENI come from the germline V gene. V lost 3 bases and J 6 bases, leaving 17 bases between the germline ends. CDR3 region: CASSPSRGATAGELFF. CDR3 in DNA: TGTGCCAGCTCACCGAGCAGGGGCGCCACGGCCGGGGAGCTGTTTTTT.

The chain's CDR3 is CASSEGSGRPEAFF. CDR3 DNA sequence: TGTGCCAGCAGCGAGGGATCGGGAAGGCCTGAAGCTTTCTTT. The chain carries TRBV11-1 and TRBJ1-1; unclear D gene. Deletions cut 5 bases from V and 6 bases from J, with 16 bases between. Germline assignment: CDR1 SGHAT and CDR2 FQDESV (reference sequence). This CDR3 is 14 amino acids long.

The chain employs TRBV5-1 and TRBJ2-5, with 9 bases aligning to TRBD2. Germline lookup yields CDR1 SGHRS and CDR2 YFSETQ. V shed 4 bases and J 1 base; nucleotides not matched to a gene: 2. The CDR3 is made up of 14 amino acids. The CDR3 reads CASSAGGGQETQYF. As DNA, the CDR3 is TGCGCCAGCAGCGCGGGAGGGGGCCAAGAGACCCAGTACTTC.